A selection of T cell receptor beta chains follows, all from one sample in a study of neoadjuvant anti-PD-1 for oral cavity cancer. This table comes from immunoSEQ multiplex PCR, and its TCRdb copy is limited to in-frame clones, with some not included. In the table there are 75,000 to 100,000 clones, 84% of which are singletons. The sample was PBMCs, taken before nivolumab (anti-PD-1) treatment. The origin of the receptors is a person between 40 and 79 years old with oral cavity squamous cell carcinoma. Each CDR3 is given with its conserved first and last residue. A D gene is named only where the DNA matches it firmly. Only some rows state a clone size, as once, few, many or a class for expanded clones.

>TRBV5-1|TRBJ2-3|-|TRBD2
TGCGCCAGCAGGGATCGAGCGGGAGGCCCCGGGGTCACAGATACGCAGTATTTT
CASRDRAGGPGVTDTQYF
>TRBV2|TRBJ2-5|-|-
TGTGCCAGCACGGAGCAACAACAAGAGACCCAGTACTTC
CASTEQQQETQYF
>TRBV27|TRBJ2-4|once|TRBD2
TGTGCCAGCAGTTCAGGGGTTGGGGGACTAGATCGGTACTTC
CASSSGVGGLDRYF
>TRBV5-1|TRBJ2-7|-|-
TGCGCCAGCGGGTCGAAGGATGCCTACGAGCAGTACTTC
CASGSKDAYEQYF
>TRBV29-1|TRBJ1-2|-|-
TGCAGCGTTGAAGATCTGGACACTGTCTATGGCTACACCTTC
CSVEDLDTVYGYTF
>TRBV6-5|TRBJ1-2|-|-
TGTGCCAGCAGTGGGGGACCAGGGCGCCAGGGCTACACCTTC
CASSGGPGRQGYTF
>TRBV2|TRBJ2-7|-|TRBD1
TGTGCCAGCAGTCCTGACAGGGGAGGCTACGAGCAGTACTTC
CASSPDRGGYEQYF
>TRBV18|TRBJ1-2|-|-
TGTGCCAGCTCACCGGGGGAAGACTATGGCTACACCTTC
CASSPGEDYGYTF
>TRBV27|TRBJ1-2|few|TRBD1
TGTGCCAGCAGTGTGGGACAGTTTGGCGGCTACACCTTC
CASSVGQFGGYTF
>TRBV7-3|TRBJ2-2|-|-
TGTGCCAGCAGCTCTGACGGGGTTGGAGGGGAGCTGTTTTTT
CASSSDGVGGELFF
>TRBV6-5|TRBJ1-2|-|TRBD1
TGTGCCAGCAGTACGGGACAGGGGAGGTATGGCTACACCTTC
CASSTGQGRYGYTF